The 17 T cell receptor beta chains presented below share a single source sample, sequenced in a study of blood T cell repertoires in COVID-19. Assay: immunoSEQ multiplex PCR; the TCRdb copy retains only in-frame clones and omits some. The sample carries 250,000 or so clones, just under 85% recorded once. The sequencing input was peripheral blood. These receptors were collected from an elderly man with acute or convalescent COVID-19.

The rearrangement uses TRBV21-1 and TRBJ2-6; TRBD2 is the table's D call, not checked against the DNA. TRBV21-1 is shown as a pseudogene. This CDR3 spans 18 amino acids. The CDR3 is CASSKVPHEVSGANVLTF. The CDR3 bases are TGTGCCAGCAGCAAAGTACCTCATGAGGTCTCTGGGGCCAACGTCCTGACTTTC.

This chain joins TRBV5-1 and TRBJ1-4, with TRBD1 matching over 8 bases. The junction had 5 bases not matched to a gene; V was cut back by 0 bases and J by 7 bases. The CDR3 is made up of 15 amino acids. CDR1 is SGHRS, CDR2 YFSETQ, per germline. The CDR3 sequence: CASSLAGQEVEKLFF. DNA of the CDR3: TGCGCCAGCAGCTTGGCGGGACAGGAGGTTGAAAAACTGTTTTTT.

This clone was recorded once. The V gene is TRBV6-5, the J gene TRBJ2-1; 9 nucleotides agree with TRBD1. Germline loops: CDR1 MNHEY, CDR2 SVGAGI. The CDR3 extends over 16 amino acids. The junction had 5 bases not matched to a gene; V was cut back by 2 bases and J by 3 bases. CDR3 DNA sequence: TGTGCCAGCAGTTACCGGACAGGGGCGAGCTACAATGAGCAGTTCTTC. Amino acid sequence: CASSYRTGASYNEQFF.

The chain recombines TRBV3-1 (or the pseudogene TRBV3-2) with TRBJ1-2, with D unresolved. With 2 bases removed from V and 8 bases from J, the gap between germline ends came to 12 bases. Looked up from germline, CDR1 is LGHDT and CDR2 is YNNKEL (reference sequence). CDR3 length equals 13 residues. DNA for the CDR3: TGTGCCAGCAGCCAAAAGGGTCGAGGGGGCTACACCTTC. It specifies CASSQKGRGGYTF.

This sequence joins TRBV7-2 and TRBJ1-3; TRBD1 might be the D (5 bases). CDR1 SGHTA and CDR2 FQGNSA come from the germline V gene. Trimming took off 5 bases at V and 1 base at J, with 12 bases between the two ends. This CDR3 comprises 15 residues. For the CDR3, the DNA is TGTGCCAGCAGCCACAAAGGGGTTTCTGGAAACACCATATATTTT. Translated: CASSHKGVSGNTIYF.

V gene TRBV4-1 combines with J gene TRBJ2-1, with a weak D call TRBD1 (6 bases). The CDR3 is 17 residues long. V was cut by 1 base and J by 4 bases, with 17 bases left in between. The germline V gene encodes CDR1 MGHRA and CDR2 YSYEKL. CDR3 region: CASSQALTTGGYNEQFF. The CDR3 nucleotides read TGCGCCAGCAGCCAAGCCCTAACGACAGGAGGATACAATGAGCAGTTCTTC.

The CDR3 coding sequence is TGTGCCAGCAGTGAGCCAGGCTGGAATTCACCCCTCCACTTT. Amino acids: CASSEPGWNSPLHF. The chain recombines TRBV6-1 with TRBJ1-6; D not resolved. Germline lookup yields CDR1 MNHNS and CDR2 SASEGT. The length of the CDR3 is 14 residues. With 3 bases removed from V and 7 bases from J, the gap between germline ends came to 10 bases.

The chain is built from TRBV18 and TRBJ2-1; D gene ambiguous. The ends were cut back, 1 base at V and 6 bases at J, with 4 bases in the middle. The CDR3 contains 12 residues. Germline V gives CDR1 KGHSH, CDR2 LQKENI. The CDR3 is CASSPLSNEQFF. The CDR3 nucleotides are TGTGCCAGCTCACCACTCTCCAATGAGCAGTTCTTC.

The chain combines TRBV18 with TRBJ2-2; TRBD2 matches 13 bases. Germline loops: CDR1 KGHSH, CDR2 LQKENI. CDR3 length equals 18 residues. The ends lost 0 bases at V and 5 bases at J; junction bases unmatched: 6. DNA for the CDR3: TGTGCCAGCTCACCACCAATCGGACTAGCGGGAGTTACCGGGGAGCTGTTTTTT. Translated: CASSPPIGLAGVTGELFF.

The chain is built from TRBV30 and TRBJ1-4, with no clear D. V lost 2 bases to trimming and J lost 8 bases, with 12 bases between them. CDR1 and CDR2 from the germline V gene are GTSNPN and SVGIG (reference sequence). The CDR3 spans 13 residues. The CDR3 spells CAWSLQVGEKLFF. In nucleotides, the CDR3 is TGTGCCTGGAGTCTCCAGGTCGGAGAAAAACTGTTTTTT.

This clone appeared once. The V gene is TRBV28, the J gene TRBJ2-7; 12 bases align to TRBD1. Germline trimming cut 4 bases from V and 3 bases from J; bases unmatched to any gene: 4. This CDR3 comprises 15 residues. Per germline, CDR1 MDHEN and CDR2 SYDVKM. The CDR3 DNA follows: TGTGCCAGCAGTTCCGGGACAGGGGGCATCTACGAGCAGTACTTC. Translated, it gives CASSSGTGGIYEQYF.

The CDR3 nucleotides read TGTGCCGGTAGGGGTCCCGTCGCCGGGGAGCTGTTTTTT. This codes for CAGRGPVAGELFF. The chain employs TRBV7-9 and TRBJ2-2, with a tentative D call TRBD1 (5 bases). The CDR3 is 13 amino acids. Trimming removed 11 bases from V and 6 bases from J, with 16 bases in between. CDR1 and CDR2 from the germline V gene are SEHNR and FQNEAQ (reference sequence).

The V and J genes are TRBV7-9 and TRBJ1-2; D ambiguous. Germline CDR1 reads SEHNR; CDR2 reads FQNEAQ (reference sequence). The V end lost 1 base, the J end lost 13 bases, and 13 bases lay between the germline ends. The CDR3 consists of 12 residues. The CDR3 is CASSLGSGECTF. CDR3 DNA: TGTGCCAGCAGCTTAGGGTCGGGAGAGTGCACCTTC. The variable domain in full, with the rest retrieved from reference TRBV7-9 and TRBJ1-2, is DTGVSQNPRHKITKRGQNVTFRCDPISEHNRLYWYRQTLGQGPEFLTYFQNEAQLEKSRLLSDRFSAERPKGSFSTLEIQRTEQGDSAMYLCASSLGSGECTFGSGTRLTVV.

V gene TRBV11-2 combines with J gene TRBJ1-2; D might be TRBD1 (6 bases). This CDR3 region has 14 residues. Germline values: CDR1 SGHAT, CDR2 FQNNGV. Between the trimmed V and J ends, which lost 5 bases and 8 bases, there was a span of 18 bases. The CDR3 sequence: CASSVAGGVKGYTF. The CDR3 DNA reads TGTGCCAGCAGCGTGGCGGGGGGCGTAAAAGGCTACACCTTC.

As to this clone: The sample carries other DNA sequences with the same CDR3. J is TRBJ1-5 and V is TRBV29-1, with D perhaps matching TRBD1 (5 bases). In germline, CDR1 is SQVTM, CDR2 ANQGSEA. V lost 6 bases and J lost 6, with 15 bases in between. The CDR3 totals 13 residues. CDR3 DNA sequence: TGCAGCGTCGGGGGTGGGGGAGGTCAGCCCCAGCATTTT. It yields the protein CSVGGGGGQPQHF.

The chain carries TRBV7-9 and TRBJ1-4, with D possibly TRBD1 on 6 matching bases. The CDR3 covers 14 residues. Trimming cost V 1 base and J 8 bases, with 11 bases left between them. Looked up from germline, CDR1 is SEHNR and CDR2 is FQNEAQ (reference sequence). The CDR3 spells CASSLEGVQEKLFF. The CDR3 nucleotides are TGTGCCAGCAGCTTAGAGGGGGTACAAGAAAAACTGTTTTTT.

The CDR3 sequence: CASNRRRMNTEAFF. CDR3 nucleotides: TGTGCCAGCAACCGAAGGAGGATGAACACTGAAGCTTTCTTT. The chain couples TRBV2 to TRBJ1-1; D ambiguous. Germline V CDR1 and CDR2: SNHLY, FYNNEI. This CDR3 is 14 amino acids long. V dropped 7 bases and J dropped 0 bases, with 12 bases sitting between them.